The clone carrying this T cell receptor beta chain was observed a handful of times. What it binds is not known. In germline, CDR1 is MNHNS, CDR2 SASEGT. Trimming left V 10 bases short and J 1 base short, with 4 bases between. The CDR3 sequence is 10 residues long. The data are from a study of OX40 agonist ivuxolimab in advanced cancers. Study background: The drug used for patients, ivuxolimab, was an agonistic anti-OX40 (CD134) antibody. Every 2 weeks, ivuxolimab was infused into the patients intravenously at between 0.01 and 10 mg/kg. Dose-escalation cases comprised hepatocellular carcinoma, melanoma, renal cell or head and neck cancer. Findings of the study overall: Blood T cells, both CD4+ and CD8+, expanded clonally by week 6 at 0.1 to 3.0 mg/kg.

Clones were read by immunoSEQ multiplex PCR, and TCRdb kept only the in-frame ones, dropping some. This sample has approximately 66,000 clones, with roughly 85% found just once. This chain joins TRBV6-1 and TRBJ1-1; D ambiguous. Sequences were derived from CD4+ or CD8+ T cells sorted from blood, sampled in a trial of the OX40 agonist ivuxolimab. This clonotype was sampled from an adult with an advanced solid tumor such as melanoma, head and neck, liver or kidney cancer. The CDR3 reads CATRNTEAFF. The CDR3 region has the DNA TGTGCCACGAGGAACACTGAAGCTTTCTTT.